These T cell receptor beta chains were read from a single sample in a study of T cells in Graves' hyperthyroidism and ophthalmopathy. TCRdb used MiXCR to reprocess the multiplex PCR reads, holding one entry per CDR3 protein. The sample lists 350,000 to 450,000 distinct CDR3 sequences, more than 13% occurring once. Sequenced input: blood. Receptors were obtained from a middle-aged man with Graves' ophthalmopathy. Each CDR3 is given with its conserved first and last residue. A D gene is named only where the DNA matches it firmly. The size entry is marked missing in some rows and otherwise reads once, few, many or a size class.

v_call	j_call	clone_size	d_call	cdr3_nt	cdr3_aa
TRBV5-5	TRBJ1-2	many	.	TGTGCCAGCAGCTTGGAGGGAATAGGTAGCTATGGCTACACCTTC	CASSLEGIGSYGYTF
TRBV20-1	TRBJ2-5	.	TRBD2	TGCAGTGCTAGTTTGTCGGGAGGTAGGGAGACCCAGTACTTC	CSASLSGGRETQYF
TRBV13	TRBJ2-5	many	TRBD2	TGTGCCAGCAGCATTAGGCCGGGACTAGCTCATCAAGAGACCCAGTACTTC	CASSIRPGLAHQETQYF
TRBV11-3	TRBJ2-3	many	TRBD1	TGTGCCAGCAGCTTAAGGGACAGTCCAGATACGCAGTATTTT	CASSLRDSPDTQYF
TRBV20-1	TRBJ1-2	many	TRBD1	TGCAGTGCTAGAGGAGGACAGGGAAGGGACTACACCTTC	CSARGGQGRDYTF
TRBV28	TRBJ2-1	many	.	TGTGCCAGCAGCCTACCTAAAAGGACCCACAATGAGCAGTTCTTC	CASSLPKRTHNEQFF
TRBV12-3/TRBV12-4	TRBJ2-7	many	TRBD2	TGTGCCAGCAGTTTTAGGCTAGCGGGAGAAGTAATATACGAGCAGTACTTC	CASSFRLAGEVIYEQYF
TRBV5-8	TRBJ2-5	many	.	TGTGCCAGCAGCTTGGACAGGAGCCAAGAGACCCAGTACTTC	CASSLDRSQETQYF
TRBV5-1	TRBJ2-1	many	TRBD1	TGCGCCAGCAGCCCCGGGACAGGTAACGGCAATGAGCAGTTCTTC	CASSPGTGNGNEQFF
TRBV28	TRBJ2-7	many	TRBD1	TGTGCCAGCAGCCCGGGACAGGGGGGCACCTACGAGCAGTACTTC	CASSPGQGGTYEQYF
TRBV11-2	TRBJ1-1	many	.	TGTGCCAGCAGCTTAAGGACAGCCACGTCGGGAAATGAAGCTTTCTTT	CASSLRTATSGNEAFF
TRBV3-1	TRBJ1-1	.	.	TGTGCCAGCAGACTTACAGAGATGAACACTGAAGCTTTCTTT	CASRLTEMNTEAFF
TRBV18	TRBJ2-1	.	TRBD1	TGTGCCAGCTCACCCGACAGGGGCATGAATGAGCAGTTCTTC	CASSPDRGMNEQFF
TRBV11-3	TRBJ2-1	few	.	TGTGCCAGCCTTGGAGGGCCGACACCAAATGAGCAGTTCTTC	CASLGGPTPNEQFF
TRBV6-1	TRBJ2-3	.	TRBD1	TGTGCCAGCAGTATTTACAGGGGAGCAGATACGCAGTATTTT	CASSIYRGADTQYF
TRBV6-1	TRBJ2-1	.	.	TGTGCCAGCAGTCCGTCCCTCGTCATTAGGGGCAATGAGCAGTTCTTC	CASSPSLVIRGNEQFF
TRBV27	TRBJ2-5	.	.	TGTGCCAGCAGTACTCCGGGGCGTCCGGAGACCCAGTACTTC	CASSTPGRPETQYF
TRBV7-9	TRBJ2-3	many	.	TGTGCCAGCAGCACCCTACTACAACATACGCAGTATTTT	CASSTLLQHTQYF
TRBV28	TRBJ2-5	many	.	TGTGCCAGCAGTCTTCAGATAGTCCAAGAGACCCAGTACTTC	CASSLQIVQETQYF
TRBV4-1	TRBJ2-3	many	TRBD2	TGCGCCAGCAGCCAAGACGGGCTAGCGGTCAGCACAGATACGCAGTATTTT	CASSQDGLAVSTDTQYF
TRBV29-1	TRBJ2-1	.	.	TGCAGCGCGGGGCCGGGGGTCGCTGAGCAGTTCTTC	CSAGPGVAEQFF
TRBV9	TRBJ1-2	many	.	TGTGCCAGCAGCCCAGGGTTTAACTATGGCTACACCTTC	CASSPGFNYGYTF
TRBV20-1	TRBJ1-5	many	.	TGCAGTGCTACAGGGACCCAGCGGGATCAGCCCCAGCATTTT	CSATGTQRDQPQHF
TRBV5-6	TRBJ2-1	few	.	TGTGCCAGCAGCTCCGGGGGTTATACTGAGCAGTTCTTC	CASSSGGYTEQFF
TRBV5-1	TRBJ2-6	.	.	TGCGCCAGCAGCTTGGCCGTTGGGGCCAACGTCCTGACTTTC	CASSLAVGANVLTF
TRBV4-1	TRBJ2-6	.	.	TGCGCCAGCAGCCAAGTGACGGGGGCCGGGGCCAACGTCCTGACTTTC	CASSQVTGAGANVLTF
TRBV9	TRBJ2-5	.	.	TGTGCCAGCGGCCCCGAAGGGAGCCAAGAGACCCAGTACTTC	CASGPEGSQETQYF
TRBV3-1	TRBJ1-2	many	.	TGTGCCAGCAGCCAAGGAACAACAGGATTCTATGGCTACACCTTC	CASSQGTTGFYGYTF
TRBV4-1	TRBJ1-1	few	.	TGCGCCAGCAGCCAAGAATGGGCGGGGGCGAACACTGAAGCTTTCTTT	CASSQEWAGANTEAFF
TRBV24-1	TRBJ2-3	.	TRBD2	TGTGCCACCAGTAAAGCGGGACCTAGCACAGATACGCAGTATTTT	CATSKAGPSTDTQYF
TRBV5-5	TRBJ1-6	many	.	TGTGCCAGCAGCTCGTCCCGAACAACTCTAAATTCACCCCTCCACTTT	CASSSSRTTLNSPLHF
TRBV11-2	TRBJ2-7	many	.	TGTGCCAGCAGGGAGGGGAGCCGGAGCGAGCAGTACTTC	CASREGSRSEQYF
TRBV4-1	TRBJ2-7	.	TRBD2	TGCGCCAGCAGCCCCCTGGGACTAGCGGGAATCTCCTACGAGCAGTACTTC	CASSPLGLAGISYEQYF
TRBV11-2	TRBJ2-5	many	TRBD2	TGTGCCAGCAGCTTAGATCTTGCGGGAGGGGGGCAAGAGACCCAGTACTTC	CASSLDLAGGGQETQYF
TRBV5-6	TRBJ1-1	.	TRBD1	TGTGCCAGCAGCGCTGGGGTAGGGACAGGCGTAAAAGAAGCTTTCTTT	CASSAGVGTGVKEAFF